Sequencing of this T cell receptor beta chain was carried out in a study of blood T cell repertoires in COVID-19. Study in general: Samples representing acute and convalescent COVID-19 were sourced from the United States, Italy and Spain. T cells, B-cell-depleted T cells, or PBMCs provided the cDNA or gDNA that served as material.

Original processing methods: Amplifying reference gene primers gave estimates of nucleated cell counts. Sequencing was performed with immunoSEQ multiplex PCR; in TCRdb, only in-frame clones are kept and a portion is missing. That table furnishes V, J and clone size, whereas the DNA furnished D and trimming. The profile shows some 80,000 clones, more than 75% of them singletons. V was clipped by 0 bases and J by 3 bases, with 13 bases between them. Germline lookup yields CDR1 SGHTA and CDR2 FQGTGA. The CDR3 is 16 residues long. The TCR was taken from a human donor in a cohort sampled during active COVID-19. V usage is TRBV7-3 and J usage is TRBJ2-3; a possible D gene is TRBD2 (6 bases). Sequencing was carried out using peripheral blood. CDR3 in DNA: TGTGCCAGCAGCTTAACGGGCGGGACGGGGACAGATACGCAGTATTTT. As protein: CASSLTGGTGTDTQYF. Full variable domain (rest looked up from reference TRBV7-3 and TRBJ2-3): GAGVSQTPSNKVTEKGKYVELRCDPISGHTALYWYRQSLGQGPEFLIYFQGTGAADDSGLPNDRFFAVRPEGSVSTLKIQRTERGDSAVYLCASSLTGGTGTDTQYFGPGTRLTVL.